A selection of T cell receptor beta chains follows, all from one sample in a study of shared clonotypes between healthy human individuals. This table comes from immunoSEQ multiplex PCR, and its TCRdb copy is limited to in-frame clones, with some not included. The data hold 2.3 million or so clones, with more than 85% observed a single time. Input material: naive CD4+ T cells from PBMCs. The receptor set was obtained from a young man in good health. Some clones in this sample may be carry-over from other donors' samples. Each CDR3 is given with its conserved first and last residue. D genes are given only for firm matches. The size of a clone is reported for some rows only, either as once, few or many, or as a class for expanded clones.

d_call,clone_size,j_call,v_call,cdr3_aa,cdr3_nt
.,.,TRBJ2-3,TRBV5-1,CASSLAPRANADTQYF,TGCGCCAGCAGCTTGGCCCCCCGCGCTAACGCAGATACGCAGTATTTT
.,once,TRBJ2-7,TRBV5-1,CASSLVQGTYEQYF,TGCGCCAGCAGCTTGGTACAGGGAACCTACGAGCAGTACTTC
TRBD1,.,TRBJ2-5,TRBV6-5,CASSYTGQGETQYF,TGTGCCAGCAGTTACACAGGACAGGGTGAGACCCAGTACTTC
.,few,TRBJ2-7,TRBV5-1,CASSLTRGYEQYF,TGCGCCAGCAGCTTGACGAGAGGCTACGAGCAGTACTTC
TRBD2,.,TRBJ2-5,TRBV7-9,CASSLGLAEETQYF,TGTGCCAGCAGCCTCGGACTAGCGGAAGAGACCCAGTACTTC
TRBD2,once,TRBJ2-1,TRBV5-1,CASAETSGSNEQFF,TGCGCCAGTGCCGAGACTAGCGGGAGTAATGAGCAGTTCTTC
TRBD2,.,TRBJ2-7,TRBV2,CASTGSGGLAGDEQYF,TGTGCCAGCACAGGGTCGGGTGGACTAGCGGGAGACGAGCAGTACTTC
TRBD1,.,TRBJ2-1,TRBV6-1,CASSDSGAGTGGYNEQFF,TGTGCCAGCAGTGATTCAGGGGCGGGGACAGGGGGCTACAATGAGCAGTTCTTC
.,.,TRBJ2-7,TRBV30,CAWSVGGIDYEQYF,TGTGCCTGGAGTGTTGGGGGGATAGACTACGAGCAGTACTTC
.,.,TRBJ2-2,TRBV14,CASSKRVGFDGELFF,TGTGCCAGCAGCAAAAGAGTGGGATTCGACGGGGAGCTGTTTTTT
TRBD1,.,TRBJ1-5,TRBV12-5,CASGLVSRDRGRQPQHF,TGTGCTAGTGGTTTGGTGTCCCGGGACAGGGGGCGGCAGCCCCAGCATTTT
.,.,TRBJ2-5,TRBV9,CASSYLGGGQETQYF,TGTGCCAGCAGCTACCTCGGTGGAGGGCAAGAGACCCAGTACTTC